The clone carrying this T cell receptor beta chain has a handful of counts. What it binds is not known. The data stem from a study of metastatic and nonmetastatic thyroid tumors. Study-wide background: Patients with malignant and benign thyroid disease provided blood and tumor or nodule tissue, whose repertoires were compared. Whole-study results and caveats: Significantly higher TCR beta diversity was reportedly seen in malignant thyroid tumors than benign nodules, in blood and tumor.

In germline, CDR1 is MNHEY, CDR2 SMNVEV (reference sequence). The ends were cut back, 5 bases at V and 6 bases at J, with 17 bases in the middle. The CDR3 loop spans 14 amino acids. TCRdb re-called the PCR reads through MiXCR. This repertoire shows about 20,000 clones, about a third found once; its top ten account for roughly 30%. No treatment had been given to any patient before thyroid surgery. The specimen sequenced was tumor tissue. The sequence derives from a female donor with papillary thyroid cancer or a benign thyroid nodule (not recorded which). Some clones in this sample may be carry-over from other donors' samples. This chain links TRBV27 with TRBJ2-7; D unclear. In DNA form, the CDR3 reads TGTGCCAGCAGTCCACTTAGAGGTTCTTCCGAGCAGTACTTC. Residues: CASSPLRGSSEQYF.